These 14 T cell receptor beta chains originate from one sample sequenced in a study of cytomegalovirus exposure and HLA in healthy donors. The PCR contained 60 Vbeta and 13 Jbeta primers. Data came from immunoSEQ multiplex PCR; TCRdb stores just in-frame clones and leaves some out. Of about 150,000 clones listed, 76% are singletons. The sample was PBMCs. These receptors all stem from a woman aged 40 to 55 in good health and CMV-seronegative.

The chain's CDR3 is CASSYSLGRVRYGYTF. The CDR3 DNA reads as TGTGCCAGCAGTTACTCGCTCGGCAGGGTCAGATATGGCTACACCTTC. The V gene is TRBV6-5, the J gene TRBJ1-2, with a weak D call TRBD1 (5 bases). Trimming took 0 bases from V and 5 from J, leaving 16 bases between them. Germline-derived CDR1 and CDR2 are MNHEY and SVGAGI. This CDR3 contains 16 residues.

This clone was detected only once. The V and J genes are TRBV2 and TRBJ2-3; 9 bases match TRBD1. The junction had 6 bases not matched to a gene; V was cut back by 7 bases and J by 1 base. CDR1 is SNHLY, CDR2 FYNNEI, per germline. CDR3 size: 15 residues. DNA of the CDR3: TGTGCCAGCACGCCCCGGGACAGGGGCACAGATACGCAGTATTTT. It translates to CASTPRDRGTDTQYF.

The chain uses TRBV6-4 and TRBJ1-2; 9 bases map to TRBD1. The length of the CDR3 is 16 residues. CDR1 and CDR2 from the germline V gene are MRHNA and SNTAGT. Trimming at V came to 6 bases and at J to 2 bases, leaving 10 bases not matched to a gene. Here the CDR3 DNA reads TGTGCCAGCAGGCGCCAAGGGACAGGGACCAACTATGGCTACACCTTC. Its translation: CASRRQGTGTNYGYTF.

The chain carries TRBV6-1 and TRBJ2-5, with no clear D. The closer fit of TRBJ2-7 to the DNA end suggests the J call may be wrong. CDR3 size: 10 residues. Germline V gene sequence: CDR1 MNHNS, CDR2 SASEGT. CDR3 sequence reads: CASEHYEQYF. The CDR3 DNA sequence: TGTGCCAGCGAACACTACGAGCAGTACTTC.

The V call is TRBV7-9, the J call TRBJ2-5, with D possibly matching TRBD2 (6 bases). CDR1 is SEHNR and CDR2 is FQNEAQ in the germline V gene (reference sequence). V lost 8 bases and J 5 bases, leaving 15 bases between the germline ends. There are 13 residues in the CDR3. CDR3 protein: CASGGPGLETQYF. The CDR3 nucleotides are TGTGCCAGCGGGGGACCGGGACTCGAGACCCAGTACTTC.

This chain uses TRBV6-1 with TRBJ2-7, with a weak D call TRBD1 (5 bases). The CDR3 contains 13 residues. The germline CDR1 and CDR2 sequences are MNHNS and SASEGT. V was pared by 4 bases and J by 3 bases, with 10 bases between. The CDR3 region is CASSGGRVYEQYF. The CDR3 coding sequence is TGTGCCAGCAGTGGAGGCAGGGTCTACGAGCAGTACTTC.

The chain employs TRBV27 and TRBJ2-7; possible D gene TRBD2, 7 bases. V was shortened by 6 bases and J by 0 bases, with 15 bases between the two germline ends. In germline, CDR1 is MNHEY, CDR2 SMNVEV (reference sequence). CDR3 length: 15 amino acids. The CDR3 loop reads CASSSRGGSSYEQYF. CDR3 nucleotide sequence: TGTGCCAGCAGCTCGAGGGGGGGGAGCTCCTACGAGCAGTACTTC.

The chain is built from TRBV27 and TRBJ2-5; 8 nucleotides match TRBD1. The ends lost 5 bases at V and 11 bases at J; junction bases unmatched: 16. CDR1 is MNHEY and CDR2 is SMNVEV in the germline V gene (reference sequence). CDR3 length: 15 amino acids. The CDR3 sequence: CASSLIDRGLGEQYF. The CDR3 coding sequence is TGTGCCAGCAGTCTTATTGACAGGGGACTGGGGGAGCAGTACTTC.

The genes are TRBV27 and TRBJ2-7, with TRBD2 identical over 14 bases. There are 17 residues in the CDR3. In germline, CDR1 is MNHEY, CDR2 SMNVEV (reference sequence). With V trimmed by 4 bases and J by 2 bases, 7 bases remained unmatched. The CDR3: CASSSGLAGGSPYEQYF. The CDR3 DNA follows: TGTGCCAGCAGTTCTGGACTAGCGGGAGGCAGTCCCTACGAGCAGTACTTC.

The chain joins TRBV5-1 to TRBJ2-7, with 11 positions matching TRBD1. Germline V gene data show CDR1 as SGHRS and CDR2 as YFSETQ. The CDR3 covers 15 residues. With V trimmed by 4 bases and J by 5 bases, 8 bases remained unmatched. CDR3: CASSQEGQGVDEQYF. CDR3 DNA sequence: TGCGCCAGCAGCCAGGAGGGACAGGGGGTCGACGAGCAGTACTTC.

The chain has TRBV11-2 and TRBJ1-2, with 12 bases matching TRBD1. Germline V lookup: CDR1 SGHAT, CDR2 FQNNGV. The junction had 4 bases not matched to a gene; V was cut back by 1 base and J by 7 bases. The CDR3 spans 15 residues. The CDR3 here is CASSLVGQGAPGYTF. In DNA, the CDR3 is TGTGCCAGCAGCTTAGTGGGACAGGGGGCGCCTGGCTACACCTTC.

The J gene is TRBJ2-2, the V gene TRBV6-1, with a weak D call TRBD1 (6 bases). This CDR3 contains 16 residues. Trimming cost V 2 bases and J 4 bases, with 14 bases left between them. Germline lookup yields CDR1 MNHNS and CDR2 SASEGT. The CDR3 protein is CASSESDSTITGELFF. DNA for the CDR3: TGTGCCAGCAGTGAATCGGACAGTACGATCACCGGGGAGCTGTTTTTT.

This clone occurred a few times. The chain is built from TRBV19 and TRBJ1-1, with unresolved D. There are 13 residues in the CDR3. Germline V CDR1 and CDR2: LNHDA, SQIVND (reference sequence). V was pared by 3 bases and J by 2 bases, with 7 bases between. The chain's CDR3 is CASSMARNTEAFF. The CDR3 DNA reads TGTGCCAGTAGTATGGCCCGTAACACTGAAGCTTTCTTT.

The V gene is TRBV19, the J gene TRBJ2-7, with 12 bases matching TRBD2. The CDR3 is made up of 16 amino acids. V lost 4 bases to trimming and J lost 1 base; unmatched junction nucleotides: 5. Germline V gene lookup returns CDR1 LNHDA and CDR2 SQIVND (reference sequence). DNA of the CDR3: TGTGCCAGTAGTAAGGGAGGACTAGCGGGATCCTACGAGCAGTACTTC. This gives the protein CASSKGGLAGSYEQYF.